These 27 T cell receptor beta chains were sequenced from one sample in a study of identical twins. TCRdb used MiXCR to reprocess the 5' RACE reads, holding one entry per CDR3 protein. The sample lists more than 400,000 distinct CDR3 sequences, 15% occurring once. This sample was shared with a second study, whose subject was yellow fever vaccine responses in identical twins.

The sample taken for sequencing was CD4+ T cells sorted from blood. Every receptor here comes from a woman between 18 and 29 years old in good health.

There are a few counts of this clonotype. The V and J genes are TRBV20-1 and TRBJ2-7; 11 bases agree with TRBD2. The germline V gene has CDR1 DFQATT and CDR2 SNEGSKA (reference sequence). This CDR3 has 19 residues. The V gene end was trimmed by 7 bases and the J gene end by 3 bases; junction bases not matched to a gene: 23. CDR3 coding DNA: TGCAGTGTCGCACCACTTGGGACTAGCGGCCAACTAAAGGGCTACGAGCAGTACTTC. It yields the protein CSVAPLGTSGQLKGYEQYF.

V gene TRBV7-3 combines with J gene TRBJ2-7, with D maybe TRBD1 (6 bases). This CDR3 contains 15 residues. Germline V gives CDR1 SGHTA, CDR2 FQGTGA. V gave up 5 bases and J gave up 1 base, with 15 bases separating them. CDR3 coding DNA: TGTGCCAGCAGCCCTTCCCCAGGACAGTCCTACGAGCAGTACTTC. This sequence encodes CASSPSPGQSYEQYF.

V is TRBV29-1 and J is TRBJ2-7; tentatively, D is TRBD1 (5 bases). The germline gives CDR1 SQVTM, CDR2 ANQGSEA. V was pared by 0 bases and J by 6 bases, with 18 bases between. This CDR3 is built from 15 residues. CDR3 DNA: TGCAGCGTTGAAGATCGAGAAATTTGGGGCTCCGAGCAGTACTTC. Protein sequence: CSVEDREIWGSEQYF.

This clonotype has more than one count but fewer than ten. The chain is built from TRBV11-1 and TRBJ2-3; TRBD2 matches at 7 bases. Per germline, CDR1 SGHAT and CDR2 FQDESV (reference sequence). Unmatched junction bases numbered 9, after V lost 4 bases and J lost 2 bases. This CDR3 region has 16 residues. The CDR3 DNA reads as TGTGCCAGCAGCTCTTTGTTACGGGGGGACACAGATACGCAGTATTTT. Amino acids: CASSSLLRGDTDTQYF.

Only a few counts were recorded for this clonotype. This sequence joins TRBV7-2 and TRBJ2-7; perhaps D is TRBD1 or TRBD2 (5 bases each). The CDR3 has 13 residues. Germline loops: CDR1 SGHTA, CDR2 FQGNSA. Between the trimmed V and J ends, which lost 5 bases and 0 bases, there was a span of 8 bases. In DNA, the CDR3 is TGTGCCAGCAGCCGGGACGCCTCCTACGAGCAGTACTTC. Translating gives CASSRDASYEQYF.

The rearrangement links TRBV12-3 or TRBV12-4 to TRBJ2-2, with D perhaps TRBD2 (6 bases). V shed 6 bases and J shed 6 bases, with 11 bases lying between them. This CDR3 has 13 amino acids. The CDR3 is CASRGTSAGELFF. DNA of the CDR3: TGTGCCAGCAGAGGGACTTCGGCCGGGGAGCTGTTTTTT.

The chain has TRBV19 and TRBJ2-1; D gene ambiguous. The V gene's germline CDR1 is LNHDA and CDR2 SQIVND (reference sequence). V was pared by 7 bases and J by 6 bases, with 13 bases between. The CDR3 has 13 amino acids. DNA of the CDR3: TGTGCCAGTAATCCGTCCCGAGGCAATGAGCAGTTCTTC. It yields the protein CASNPSRGNEQFF.

This clonotype has only a few counts. This sequence joins TRBV5-1 and TRBJ1-6; TRBD1 aligns across 7 bases. Looked up from germline, CDR1 is SGHRS and CDR2 is YFSETQ. This CDR3 comprises 14 residues. After removal of 5 bases from V and 5 bases from J, the junction contained 4 bases not matched to a gene. In DNA form, the CDR3 reads TGCGCCAGCAGACAGGGACAGAATAATTCACCCCTCCACTTT. It specifies CASRQGQNNSPLHF.

This clonotype was seen a handful of times. Here the CDR3 DNA reads TGTGCCAGCAGCGAGAAACGGGGACAGTACAATGAGCAGTTCTTC. Protein: CASSEKRGQYNEQFF. The chain uses TRBV2 and TRBJ2-1, with 7 bases matching TRBD1. Trimming removed 6 bases from V and 4 bases from J; junction bases left unmatched: 9. The CDR3 has 15 amino acids. Germline V gene lookup returns CDR1 SNHLY and CDR2 FYNNEI. Full variable domain (remainder filled in from reference TRBV2 and TRBJ2-1): EPEVTQTPSHQVTQMGQEVILRCVPISNHLYFYWYRQILGQKVEFLVSFYNNEISEKSEIFDDQFSVERPDGSNFTLKIRSTKLEDSAMYFCASSEKRGQYNEQFFGPGTRLTVL.

This clonotype was seen more than once but under ten times. V gene TRBV24-1 combines with J gene TRBJ2-1; D is undetermined. This CDR3 contains 13 residues. The germline V gene has CDR1 KGHDR and CDR2 SFDVKD. Between the trimmed V and J ends, which lost 9 bases and 6 bases, there was a span of 14 bases. This CDR3 reads CATSLQDRNEQFF. The DNA of the CDR3 is TGTGCCACCTCACTTCAGGATCGCAATGAGCAGTTCTTC.

The rearrangement links TRBV6-4 to TRBJ2-2, with TRBD2 matching 14 bases. The CDR3 extends over 17 amino acids. Germline assignment: CDR1 MRHNA and CDR2 SNTAGT. V gave up 5 bases and J gave up 5 bases; unmatched junction bases: 7. CDR3 in amino acids: CASSPPGLAGATGELFF. DNA of the CDR3: TGTGCCAGCAGTCCCCCGGGACTAGCGGGAGCTACCGGGGAGCTGTTTTTT.

This clonotype was seen a few times. The J gene is TRBJ2-5, the V gene TRBV3-1; 13 nucleotides agree with TRBD2. The CDR3 runs to 17 residues. Germline lookup yields CDR1 LGHDT and CDR2 YNNKEL (reference sequence). With 1 base clipped from V and 3 bases from J, the junction kept 5 bases outside the gene matches. The CDR3 spells CASSQGPGTSGKETQYF. CDR3 sequence (DNA): TGTGCCAGCAGCCAAGGACCCGGGACTAGCGGGAAAGAGACCCAGTACTTC.

Only a few counts were recorded for this clonotype. This chain connects TRBV28 to TRBJ1-3; the match to TRBD1 covers 7 bases. The CDR3 length is 14 residues. Germline loops: CDR1 MDHEN, CDR2 SYDVKM. The J segment lost 9 bases and the V segment lost 5 bases, leaving 10 bases of the junction unmatched. The CDR3, as DNA: TGTGCCAGCAGTATTCCGGGACAGCGGTTCACCATATATTTT. Encoded protein: CASSIPGQRFTIYF.

This clonotype was observed a few times. The chain employs TRBV6-1 and TRBJ2-7, with 8 nucleotides matching TRBD1. CDR1 MNHNS and CDR2 SASEGT come from the germline V gene. With V trimmed by 6 bases and J by 1 base, 8 bases remained unmatched. The CDR3 spans 15 residues. The CDR3 here is CASRGQGRKSYEQYV. The CDR3 DNA sequence: TGTGCCAGCAGAGGACAGGGAAGGAAATCCTACGAGCAGTACGTC.

The V and J genes are TRBV20-1 and TRBJ2-4; 9 bases agree with TRBD2. This CDR3 contains 13 residues. The V gene's germline CDR1 is DFQATT and CDR2 SNEGSKA (reference sequence). V lost 6 bases to trimming and J lost 15 bases; unmatched junction nucleotides: 15. The CDR3: CSALPRLAAGGYF. CDR3 nucleotide sequence: TGCAGTGCGCTCCCGAGACTAGCGGCGGGTGGGTACTTC.

The chain carries TRBV12-3 or TRBV12-4 and TRBJ2-2; possibly TRBD2 for D (5 bases). CDR3 length: 15 residues. Trimming removed 3 bases at V and 6 bases at J, with 14 bases between. This chain's CDR3 is CASSLAIAFAGELFF. The CDR3 DNA reads as TGTGCCAGCAGTTTGGCAATAGCGTTTGCCGGGGAGCTGTTTTTT.

This chain joins TRBV2 and TRBJ2-5; D is tentatively TRBD1 or TRBD2 (5 bases each). V was trimmed by 7 bases and J by 9 bases, leaving 18 bases between them. Germline V gene data show CDR1 as SNHLY and CDR2 as FYNNEI. This CDR3 is 13 amino acids long. Here the CDR3 reads CASTNWDGGAQYF. The DNA of the CDR3 is TGTGCCAGCACCAACTGGGACGGTGGGGCCCAGTACTTC.

The table lists this clonotype with a few counts. The chain recombines TRBV7-9 with TRBJ1-5, with D tentatively TRBD1 (5 bases). Germline V lookup: CDR1 SEHNR, CDR2 FQNEAQ (reference sequence). The CDR3 consists of 14 residues. Trimming cost V 1 base and J 11 bases, with 15 bases left between them. The CDR3 spells CASSLGGHISSQHF. CDR3 DNA: TGTGCCAGCAGCTTAGGGGGCCATATCAGTTCCCAGCATTTT.

CDR3 residues: CASSVVGGSPLHF. DNA for the CDR3: TGTGCCAGCAGCGTAGTTGGGGGATCACCCCTCCACTTT. This chain links TRBV9 with TRBJ1-6, with D possibly TRBD1 on 5 matching bases. V was trimmed by 0 bases and J by 10 bases, leaving 8 bases between them. CDR1 SGDLS and CDR2 YYNGEE come from the germline V gene. This CDR3 is built from 13 residues.

The CDR3 DNA is TGCAGCGTTGAGGGCAGGAGGACCGGGGAGCTGTTTTTT. Its translation is CSVEGRRTGELFF. The chain has TRBV29-1 and TRBJ2-2; TRBD2 is a possible D gene (5 bases). Per the germline V gene, CDR1 is SQVTM and CDR2 is ANQGSEA. This CDR3 contains 13 residues. V was cut by 3 bases and J by 5 bases, with 10 bases left in between.

This chain connects TRBV5-1 to TRBJ2-2; 9 nucleotides line up with TRBD1. The CDR3 length is 16 residues. The trim removed 2 bases at V and 5 bases at J, leaving 7 bases unmatched. From germline, CDR1 is SGHRS and CDR2 YFSETQ. The CDR3 protein is CASSFYRGRETGELFF. CDR3 nucleotide sequence: TGCGCCAGCAGCTTCTACAGGGGGCGGGAGACCGGGGAGCTGTTTTTT.

The CDR3 spells CATSDPVGAGGNNEQFF. CDR3 DNA: TGTGCCACCAGTGATCCCGTTGGGGCGGGAGGTAACAATGAGCAGTTCTTC. The chain is built from TRBV24-1 and TRBJ2-1; 8 bases line up with TRBD2. V lost 3 bases and J lost 5; bases outside the gene matches: 11. Looked up from germline, CDR1 is KGHDR and CDR2 is SFDVKD. The CDR3 has 17 amino acids.

The chain uses TRBV12-3 or TRBV12-4 and TRBJ2-5, with TRBD2 matching 13 bases. Trimming cost V 6 bases and J 4 bases; bases outside gene matches: 11. The CDR3 is 17 amino acids. CDR3 amino acids: CASRQERTSGSIETQYF. The CDR3 bases are TGTGCCAGCAGGCAAGAAAGGACTAGCGGGAGCATAGAGACCCAGTACTTC.

This clonotype was counted only a few times. CDR3 nucleotide sequence: TGCAGTGCTAGAGATCGTTATAGACAGCTGAACACTGAAGCTTTCTTT. Protein sequence: CSARDRYRQLNTEAFF. The chain uses TRBV20-1 and TRBJ1-1; D may be TRBD1 (5 bases). The CDR3 is 16 residues long. Germline V gene data show CDR1 as DFQATT and CDR2 as SNEGSKA (reference sequence). Between the trimmed V and J ends, which lost 0 bases and 0 bases, there was a span of 14 bases.

This clonotype appeared a few times. V gene TRBV2 combines with J gene TRBJ2-7, with 7 bases fitting TRBD2. The CDR3 is made up of 13 amino acids. With V trimmed by 7 bases and J by 4 bases, 7 bases remained unmatched. Germline-derived CDR1 and CDR2 are SNHLY and FYNNEI. This CDR3 is CASILASFYEQYF. The CDR3 bases are TGTGCCAGCATACTAGCGTCCTTTTACGAGCAGTACTTC.

This clonotype came up many times. The gene calls are TRBV29-1 and TRBJ2-2; the D is unclear. The V gene lost 3 bases and the J gene lost 6 bases, with 11 bases spanning the gap. Looked up from germline, CDR1 is SQVTM and CDR2 is ANQGSEA. This CDR3 is built from 13 residues. In DNA form, the CDR3 reads TGCAGCGTTGACCCTGACGGAGCCGGGGAGCTGTTTTTT. It specifies CSVDPDGAGELFF.

The CDR3 protein is CASGQTSTEAFF. The CDR3 DNA follows: TGTGCCAGCGGACAGACGTCCACTGAAGCTTTCTTT. The chain carries TRBV10-3 and TRBJ1-1, with D possibly TRBD1 on 6 matching bases. CDR1 and CDR2 from the germline V gene are ENHRY and SYGVKD. This CDR3 spans 12 amino acids. Trimming stripped 10 bases from V and 4 bases from J, with 13 bases between.